This TCR beta chain was obtained from a study of beta chain features in type 1 diabetes. The study's findings and limits: Type 1 diabetes patients had VDJ junctions that carried fewer insertions and more deletions. Shorter templates might be favored by PCR, and equally so in patients and in controls.

Per germline, CDR1 SEHNR and CDR2 FQNEAQ (reference sequence). CDR3 length: 17 residues. V gave up 5 bases and J gave up 6 bases, with 24 bases separating them. Sequencing targeted expressed TCRB transcripts, as all isolated RNA had been reverse transcribed. Assay used: immunoSEQ multiplex PCR; TCRdb lists only in-frame clones, some missing. The repertoire has approximately 330,000 clones, about 10% of them found once; the top ten carry roughly 0.014%. Comments on this clone: What it binds is unknown.

The TCR comes from a woman aged 25 to 39 in good health. What was sequenced was naive CD4+ T cells from blood. The chain links TRBV7-9 to TRBJ2-3; tentative D call: TRBD2 (6 bases). CDR3 region: CASSHRQRVRATDTQYF. In DNA, the CDR3 is TGTGCCAGCAGCCACAGACAGCGGGTGCGGGCAACGGATACGCAGTATTTT. Full variable domain (rest looked up from reference TRBV7-9 and TRBJ2-3): DTGVSQNPRHKITKRGQNVTFRCDPISEHNRLYWYRQTLGQGPEFLTYFQNEAQLEKSRLLSDRFSAERPKGSFSTLEIQRTEQGDSAMYLCASSHRQRVRATDTQYFGPGTRLTVL.